Following are 8 T cell receptor beta chains from one sample sequenced in a study of CD4 T cells in relation to SARS-CoV-2 and coronaviruses. TCRdb keeps only in-frame clones here, not all; method: immunoSEQ multiplex PCR. The data contain some 69,000 clones, 94% of them singletons. CD4+ T cells from unexposed donors were obtained before the COVID-19 pandemic (2011-2018). The specimen was naive CD4+ T cells from PBMCs. Subset indicated: naive CD4+ T cells isolated by negative enrichment. The receptors derive from a human donor in good health.

Concerning this clone: One end of the junction does not line up with germline, which may come from a read error. V usage is TRBV3-1 (or the pseudogene TRBV3-2) and J usage is TRBJ2-1; no clear D gene. CDR1 is LGHDT, CDR2 YNNKEL, per germline (reference sequence). The length of the CDR3 is 15 residues. The CDR3 here is CASSAPCPSDNEQFF. CDR3 sequence (DNA): TGTGCCAGCAGCGCACCGTGTCCCTCCGACAATGAGCAGTTCTTC.

This chain links TRBV3-1 (or the pseudogene TRBV3-2) with TRBJ2-2; D not resolved. The germline V gene encodes CDR1 LGHDT and CDR2 YNNKEL (reference sequence). Deletions cut 0 bases from V and 4 bases from J, with 6 bases between. The CDR3 covers 14 residues. The CDR3 reads CASSQELSTGELFF. The CDR3 nucleotides read TGTGCCAGCAGCCAAGAGCTCAGCACCGGGGAGCTGTTTTTT.

This chain links TRBV28 with TRBJ2-7; D unclear. The germline V gene encodes CDR1 MDHEN and CDR2 SYDVKM. Trimming stripped 4 bases from V and 2 bases from J, with 3 bases between. The CDR3 is made up of 11 amino acids. CDR3 DNA: TGTGCCAGCAGTTCCACCTACGAGCAGTACTTC. This gives the protein CASSSTYEQYF.

This chain uses TRBV11-2 with TRBJ2-1; possibly TRBD1 or TRBD2 for D (5 bases each). Germline values: CDR1 SGHAT, CDR2 FQNNGV. The CDR3 loop spans 16 amino acids. The germline V and J ends were trimmed by 1 base and 5 bases, with 15 bases remaining between them. In DNA, the CDR3 is TGTGCCAGCAGCTTAGGACAGACTGGAGGACACAATGAGCAGTTCTTC. It encodes CASSLGQTGGHNEQFF.

The V and J genes are TRBV5-4 and TRBJ2-1; D is undetermined. The germline V and J ends were trimmed by 1 base and 0 bases, with 11 bases remaining between them. This CDR3 spans 16 amino acids. Germline V gene sequence: CDR1 SGHNT, CDR2 YYREEE (reference sequence). CDR3: CASSLSKSRSYNEQFF. The CDR3 DNA is TGTGCCAGCAGCTTGTCCAAGAGCCGCTCCTACAATGAGCAGTTCTTC.

The J gene is TRBJ2-5, the V gene TRBV4-2; 12 nucleotides agree with TRBD2. The CDR3 is 19 residues long. Trimming cost V 1 base and J 2 bases; bases outside gene matches: 11. Germline V gene sequence: CDR1 LGHNA, CDR2 YNFKEQ. Here the CDR3 reads CASSQGPRGLAGPQETQYF. CDR3 bases: TGTGCCAGCAGCCAAGGACCCCGAGGACTAGCGGGACCACAAGAGACCCAGTACTTC.

The chain links TRBV4-2 to TRBJ2-1, with a tentative D call TRBD2 (8 bases). This CDR3 region has 17 residues. V lost 4 bases and J 2 bases, leaving 18 bases between the germline ends. Germline loops: CDR1 LGHNA, CDR2 YNFKEQ. CDR3 coding DNA: TGTGCCAGCAGCCCACGTCACGGGAGGGGGCCCTACAATGAGCAGTTCTTC. Protein product: CASSPRHGRGPYNEQFF.

J is TRBJ2-7 and V is TRBV5-1; D is perhaps TRBD1 or TRBD2 (6 bases each). Germline CDR1 SGHRS, CDR2 YFSETQ. CDR3 size: 13 residues. Trimming removed 5 bases from V and 3 bases from J, with 12 bases in between. The CDR3 region has the DNA TGCGCCAGCAGGCGGGACAAGGACTACGAGCAGTACTTC. Protein sequence: CASRRDKDYEQYF.